A single sample is the source of the 17 T cell receptor beta chains below, sequenced in a study of blood T cell repertoires in COVID-19. Sequenced by immunoSEQ multiplex PCR; TCRdb stores in-frame clones only, minus some. The repertoire holds about 150,000 clones, with 86% as singletons. Material: peripheral blood. The receptor source for this set is a woman aged 70-85 years with acute or convalescent COVID-19.

This chain joins TRBV4-1 and TRBJ2-7, with 8 positions matching TRBD2. Germline CDR1 reads MGHRA; CDR2 reads YSYEKL. The length of the CDR3 is 15 residues. Trimming removed 0 bases from V and 3 bases from J; junction bases left unmatched: 4. The CDR3 region is CASSQEGAGVYEQYF. DNA of the CDR3: TGCGCCAGCAGCCAAGAGGGAGCGGGAGTCTACGAGCAGTACTTC.

This clone was recorded once. V and J are TRBV12-3 or TRBV12-4 and TRBJ1-5, with a possible D match to TRBD1 (6 bases). This CDR3 region has 13 residues. The V end lost 8 bases, the J end lost 7 bases, and 15 bases lay between the germline ends. CDR3 sequence reads: CASGGGANQPQHF. The CDR3 bases are TGTGCCAGCGGCGGGGGGGCGAACCAGCCCCAGCATTTT.

The chain combines TRBV6-5 with TRBJ1-6; possibly TRBD1 for D (5 bases). V lost 6 bases to trimming and J lost 9 bases, with 15 bases between them. CDR3 length: 14 residues. The germline V gene has CDR1 MNHEY and CDR2 SVGAGI. Written as DNA, the CDR3 is TGTGCCAGCAGACCCGGTGGAGGGGCTTCACCCCTCCACTTT. It yields the protein CASRPGGGASPLHF.

This clone was seen a single time. This chain uses TRBV24-1 with TRBJ2-1, with 10 bases lining up with TRBD2. The CDR3 has 16 residues. In germline, CDR1 is KGHDR, CDR2 SFDVKD. V lost 2 bases to trimming and J lost 1 base; unmatched junction nucleotides: 1. The CDR3 is CATSDSSGSSYNEQFF. The CDR3 DNA sequence: TGTGCCACCAGTGATTCTAGCGGGAGTTCCTACAATGAGCAGTTCTTC.

The chain has TRBV5-4 and TRBJ1-6, with D unclear. The CDR3 covers 17 residues. V was pared by 0 bases and J by 7 bases, with 17 bases between. Germline values: CDR1 SGHNT, CDR2 YYREEE (reference sequence). CDR3 protein: CASSLGSPVGRNSPLHF. CDR3 DNA sequence: TGTGCCAGCAGCTTGGGAAGCCCGGTGGGGAGAAATTCACCCCTCCACTTT.

The CDR3 DNA follows: TGTGCCAGCAGCCAAGGACAGGGATGGTACGAGCAGTACTTC. It encodes CASSQGQGWYEQYF. The chain has TRBV3-1 (or the pseudogene TRBV3-2) and TRBJ2-7; 7 bases fit TRBD1. CDR1 is LGHDT and CDR2 is YNNKEL in the germline V gene (reference sequence). The CDR3 consists of 14 residues. V trimming: 1 base; J trimming: 4 bases; junction bases outside the gene matches: 4.

V and J are TRBV15 and TRBJ1-5; maybe TRBD1 (5 bases). V was trimmed by 3 bases and J by 4 bases, leaving 10 bases between them. The CDR3 runs to 14 residues. CDR1 is LNHNV and CDR2 is YYDKDF in the germline V gene (reference sequence). The CDR3, as DNA: TGTGCCACCAGCAGGGAGACAGATAATCAGCCCCAGCATTTT. Amino acid sequence: CATSRETDNQPQHF.

This clone has only one observation. The genes are TRBV9 and TRBJ2-5; D gene uncertain. This CDR3 comprises 14 residues. V gave up 0 bases and J gave up 3 bases, with 9 bases separating them. Germline CDR1 and CDR2: SGDLS and YYNGEE. Here the CDR3 DNA reads TGTGCCAGCAGCGTAGTAGGAGCAGAAGAGACCCAGTACTTC. The encoded protein is CASSVVGAEETQYF.

The gene calls are TRBV2 and TRBJ2-1; 9 bases fit TRBD2. Unmatched junction bases numbered 6, after V lost 7 bases and J lost 5 bases. Germline V gene sequence: CDR1 SNHLY, CDR2 FYNNEI. The CDR3 covers 14 residues. The CDR3 nucleotides are TGTGCCAGCAAATTCGGCGGGGGGGACAATGAGCAGTTCTTC. This translates into CASKFGGGDNEQFF.

The chain combines TRBV4-1 with TRBJ1-4; 7 nucleotides align to TRBD1. Germline trimming cut 6 bases from V and 10 bases from J; bases unmatched to any gene: 14. Germline V gene data show CDR1 as MGHRA and CDR2 as YSYEKL. This CDR3 has 15 amino acids. Here the CDR3 reads CASREGQNHWGKLFF. In DNA form, the CDR3 reads TGCGCCAGCAGAGAGGGACAGAACCATTGGGGAAAACTGTTTTTT.

V is TRBV5-4 and J is TRBJ2-2; tentatively, D is TRBD1 (5 bases). Germline lookup yields CDR1 SGHNT and CDR2 YYREEE (reference sequence). The CDR3 is 13 residues long. V was cut by 5 bases and J by 6 bases, with 11 bases left in between. CDR3 amino acids: CASSSQGPGELFF. In DNA form, the CDR3 reads TGTGCCAGCAGTTCGCAGGGCCCCGGGGAGCTGTTTTTT.

The chain has TRBV3-1 (or the pseudogene TRBV3-2) and TRBJ1-2, with D perhaps matching TRBD1 (5 bases). CDR1 is LGHDT, CDR2 YNNKEL, per germline (reference sequence). Deletions cut 2 bases from V and 8 bases from J, with 15 bases between. CDR3 length equals 14 residues. This CDR3 reads CASSQTPWRGGYTF. DNA of the CDR3: TGTGCCAGCAGCCAAACCCCGTGGCGGGGGGGCTACACCTTC.

This chain connects TRBV15 to TRBJ2-5, with 11 bases fitting TRBD2. The V segment lost 5 bases and the J segment 0 bases; nucleotides outside the gene matches: 5. This CDR3 comprises 16 residues. Germline CDR1 is LNHNV and CDR2 is YYDKDF (reference sequence). The CDR3 DNA sequence: TGTGCCACCAGCGGGGGACTAGCGGCTAACCAAGAGACCCAGTACTTC. Its protein product is CATSGGLAANQETQYF. The whole variable domain, remainder taken from reference TRBV15 and TRBJ2-5, is DAMVIQNPRYQVTQFGKPVTLSCSQTLNHNVMYWYQQKSSQAPKLLFHYYDKDFNNEADTPDNFQSRRPNTSFCFLDIRSPGLGDTAMYLCATSGGLAANQETQYFGPGTRLLVL.

The chain has TRBV5-6 and TRBJ1-2; tentative D call: TRBD1 (5 bases). The CDR3 contains 15 residues. V lost 2 bases and J lost 4, with 15 bases in between. In germline, CDR1 is SGHDT, CDR2 YYEEEE. CDR3 sequence (DNA): TGTGCCAGCAGCTTCGTGCAGGGCGGAAGCTATGGCTACACCTTC. Protein product: CASSFVQGGSYGYTF.

The V and J genes are TRBV5-4 and TRBJ2-5; the match to TRBD2 covers 10 bases. J gave up 2 bases and V 0 bases, and 4 bases lay outside the gene matches. CDR3 size: 16 residues. Germline CDR1 is SGHNT and CDR2 is YYREEE (reference sequence). CDR3 amino acids: CASSLVAGGRQETQYF. The CDR3 DNA is TGTGCCAGCAGCTTGGTAGCGGGAGGCAGGCAAGAGACCCAGTACTTC.

The chain has TRBV5-6 and TRBJ2-1, with 13 bases aligning to TRBD2. With 3 bases clipped from V and 7 bases from J, the junction kept 7 bases outside the gene matches. Germline V gives CDR1 SGHDT, CDR2 YYEEEE. This CDR3 spans 16 amino acids. The CDR3 coding sequence is TGTGCCAGCAGCTCGTGGACTAGCGGGAGAATTAATGAGCAGTTCTTC. Translated, it gives CASSSWTSGRINEQFF.

The CDR3 here is CASSYKGAPYGYTF. The DNA of the CDR3 is TGTGCCAGCAGTTATAAGGGGGCTCCATATGGCTACACCTTC. The chain recombines TRBV6-5 with TRBJ1-2; 7 bases are shared with TRBD1. The V and J ends lost 3 bases and 5 bases, in that order; junction bases with no gene match: 6. This CDR3 comprises 14 residues. CDR1 is MNHEY, CDR2 SVGAGI, per germline.